Each of the 23 T cell receptor beta chains below was sequenced from the same sample in a study of tumor-infiltrating lymphocytes in primary liver carcinoma. Co-extraction yielded RNA and DNA from 20-30 mg of unsorted bulk tissue. A constant-region primer primed TCR beta cDNA synthesis from roughly 520 ng of total RNA. Each TCR beta library was derived from three nested multiplex PCR rounds that employed slightly modified ARM-PCR. TRBV1-TRBV30 forward and Cbeta reverse primers drove the first two roughly 10-cycle rounds. TCRdb reanalysed the multiplex PCR reads using MiXCR and keeps one entry per CDR3 protein. The sample lists about 210,000 distinct CDR3 sequences; 70% to 90% were seen once. What was sequenced was tumor tissue from primary liver carcinoma. The receptors come from a middle-aged man with primary liver carcinoma and hepatitis B virus infection.

This clonotype was seen just once. This chain links TRBV6-9 with TRBJ2-3, with a possible D match to TRBD2 (6 bases). Germline V lookup: CDR1 MNHGY, CDR2 SVAAGI. CDR3 length: 16 amino acids. V lost 10 bases to trimming and J lost 1 base, with 21 bases between them. CDR3 nucleotide sequence: TGTGCCACTCGACTAGAGGGAGGTCCCCGCACAGATACGCAGTATTTT. Amino acids: CATRLEGGPRTDTQYF.

As to this clonotype: The conserved phenylalanine or tryptophan is not found at the CDR3 terminus, so this likely reflects a read error. The V call is TRBV28, the J call TRBJ1-1; D unresolved. The V gene's germline CDR1 is MDHEN and CDR2 SYDVKM. The CDR3 totals 13 residues. The CDR3: CASSLVGRTGAFY. CDR3 bases: TGTGCCAGTAGCCTAGTCGGGAGGACTGGAGCTTTCTAT.

With respect to this clonotype: The junction shows a germline mismatch at one end, possibly a read error. V is TRBV12-3 or TRBV12-4 and J is TRBJ2-1; possible D gene TRBD2, 6 bases. The length of the CDR3 is 16 residues. This chain's CDR3 is CASTLYVLAWHNEQFF. The CDR3 nucleotides are TGTGCCAGCACTTTATATGTGCTAGCGTGGCACAATGAGCAGTTCTTC.

This chain joins TRBV29-1 and TRBJ1-2; TRBD1 matches 8 bases. The CDR3 has 14 amino acids. Germline lookup yields CDR1 SQVTM and CDR2 ANQGSEA. V was clipped by 8 bases and J by 6 bases; unmatched bases: 14. The CDR3 bases are TGCAGCCTCCTCCCGGACAGGGACATGAATGGCTACACCTTC. Translating it yields CSLLPDRDMNGYTF. The variable domain in full, with the rest retrieved from reference TRBV29-1 and TRBJ1-2, is SAVISQKPSRDICQRGTSLTIQCQVDSQVTMMFWYRQQPGQSLTLIATANQGSEATYESGFVIDKFPISRPNLTFSTLTVSNMSPEDSSIYLCSLLPDRDMNGYTFGSGTRLTVV.

Turning to this clonotype: The germline gene is not matched at one end of the junction; a read error may be the cause. The chain employs TRBV19 and TRBJ1-1; D is unclear. This CDR3 contains 14 residues. Germline V gene lookup returns CDR1 LNHDA and CDR2 SQIVND (reference sequence). The CDR3 DNA follows: TGTGCCAGTAGTACAGACCACGGTGACACTGACGCTTTCTTT. Protein: CASSTDHGDTDAFF.

Remarks on this clonotype: A much larger clone is a single base away; this may be a read error. The gene calls are TRBV5-4 and TRBJ2-2; 9 bases align to TRBD2. Germline values: CDR1 SGHNT, CDR2 YYREEE (reference sequence). The CDR3 is 16 amino acids. CDR3 sequence reads: CDSSPGLAQNTGELFF. The CDR3 nucleotides are TGTGACAGCAGCCCCGGACTAGCGCAGAACACCGGGGAGCTGTTTTTT.

As regards this clonotype: Just one base apart from a much larger clone, this may be a read error. This chain links TRBV28 with TRBJ1-5, with D maybe TRBD1 (5 bases). CDR3 length: 14 residues. The V and J ends lost 5 bases and 4 bases respectively, with 12 bases between them. Germline lookup yields CDR1 MDHEN and CDR2 SYDVKM. The CDR3 DNA reads as TGTGCCAGCAGTAGAGGACACACAAATCAGCCCCAGCATTTT. Its protein is CASSRGHTNQPQHF.

Here the CDR3 DNA reads TGTGCCATCAGTGTAGCGAGCGGATACACAGATACGCAGTATTTT. Amino acid sequence: CAISVASGYTDTQYF. The chain has TRBV10-3 and TRBJ2-3; TRBD2 might be the D (5 bases). Per the germline V gene, CDR1 is ENHRY and CDR2 is SYGVKD. This CDR3 has 15 amino acids. V lost 4 bases to trimming and J lost 2 bases, with 13 bases between them.

With respect to this clonotype: A junction end diverges from the germline sequence, so it may reflect a read error. V and J are TRBV11-1 and TRBJ2-7; D gene uncertain. The CDR3 extends over 13 amino acids. Germline V CDR1 and CDR2: SGHAT, FQDESV (reference sequence). DNA of the CDR3: TGTGCCAGCAGGGCGAAGCGATTCTACGAGCAGAACTTC. Encoded protein: CASRAKRFYEQNF.

V gene TRBV12-3 or TRBV12-4 combines with J gene TRBJ2-1; 8 bases fit TRBD2. Losses at the gene ends were 6 bases for V and 9 bases for J; bases not matched to a gene: 10. The CDR3 extends over 14 amino acids. The CDR3 loop reads CASSSETSAFEQFF. Written as DNA, the CDR3 is TGTGCCAGCAGCTCCGAGACTAGCGCATTTGAGCAGTTCTTC.

This clonotype was picked up a small number of times. The chain links TRBV9 to TRBJ2-3, with no clear D. The CDR3 is 15 amino acids. CDR1 and CDR2 (germline): SGDLS, YYNGEE. Trimming stripped 0 bases from V and 0 bases from J, with 8 bases between. The CDR3 is CASSVEGASTDTQYF. CDR3 DNA sequence: TGTGCCAGCAGCGTAGAAGGAGCGAGCACAGATACGCAGTATTTT.

Notes on this clonotype: In this CDR3 the conserved last residue, phenylalanine or tryptophan, is missing, so a read error is likely. The chain recombines TRBV6-5 with TRBJ1-3; 9 bases match TRBD1. CDR1 is MNHEY, CDR2 SVGAGI, per germline. The CDR3 runs to 16 residues. Written as DNA, the CDR3 is TGTGTCAGCAGCTTCGGACAGGGGAGAGTGGGAAACACCATATATTTA. It translates to CVSSFGQGRVGNTIYL.

The chain recombines TRBV6-1 with TRBJ2-7; D might be TRBD2 (6 bases). The germline V and J ends were trimmed by 2 bases and 9 bases, with 20 bases remaining between them. Per germline, CDR1 MNHNS and CDR2 SASEGT. The CDR3 is 15 residues long. CDR3 sequence reads: CASSENVGGTYRQYF. As DNA, the CDR3 is TGTGCCAGCAGTGAAAACGTCGGGGGTACCTACAGGCAGTACTTC.

For this clonotype: At one end the junction does not follow the germline gene, possibly because of a read error. The J gene is TRBJ1-2, the V gene TRBV11-1; the match to TRBD1 covers 7 bases. There are 17 residues in the CDR3. CDR1 SGHAT and CDR2 FQDESV come from the germline V gene (reference sequence). Written as DNA, the CDR3 is TGTGCCAGCAGTCGAACCGGGACAGTAATAACTAACTATGACTACACCTTC. It encodes CASSRTGTVITNYDYTF.

The CDR3 nucleotides are TGTGACAGTAGCTCCGCGACTAGGCAGTTCTTC. It translates to CDSSSATRQFF. This rearrangement joins TRBV11-2 to TRBJ2-1; D is perhaps TRBD2 (6 bases). Germline V gene sequence: CDR1 SGHAT, CDR2 FQNNGV. This CDR3 spans 11 amino acids.

About this clonotype: Mismatch with germline at one junction end may stem from a read error. The chain combines TRBV12-3 or TRBV12-4 with TRBJ2-5, with D possibly being TRBD1 or TRBD2 (7 bases each). The CDR3 has 14 residues. The CDR3 is CANRGGTVQETQYF. In nucleotides, the CDR3 is TGTGCCAACAGGGGAGGGACAGTACAAGAGACACAGTACTTC.

In the case of this clonotype: This may be a read error, as it is one base from a much larger clone. The V call is TRBV7-9, the J call TRBJ1-1; no clear D gene. V dropped 5 bases and J dropped 4 bases, with 8 bases sitting between them. CDR3 length: 12 residues. Looked up from germline, CDR1 is SEHNR and CDR2 is FQNEAQ (reference sequence). The CDR3 DNA is TGTGCCAGCAGCCCCGATTTCACTGAAGCTTTCTTT. Its translation: CASSPDFTEAFF. The full variable domain, with the rest looked up from reference TRBV7-9 and TRBJ1-1, is DTGVSQNPRHKITKRGQNVTFRCDPISEHNRLYWYRQTLGQGPEFLTYFQNEAQLEKSRLLSDRFSAERPKGSFSTLEIQRTEQGDSAMYLCASSPDFTEAFFGQGTRLTVV.

The CDR3 loop is CASDLSRFGNEQFF. In DNA form, the CDR3 reads TGTGCCAGTGACTTGTCGAGGTTCGGCAATGAGCAGTTCTTC. V is TRBV11-2 and J is TRBJ2-1; the D is unclear. Germline-derived CDR1 and CDR2 are SGHAT and FQNNGV. This CDR3 is built from 14 residues. The V gene lost 9 bases and the J gene lost 6 bases, with 18 bases spanning the gap.

Note on this clonotype: One junction end does not reproduce the germline sequence, and a read error may be involved. This chain links TRBV4-3 with TRBJ2-1, with D unresolved. The CDR3 runs to 16 residues. CDR1 LGHNA and CDR2 YSLEER come from the germline V gene. Here the CDR3 DNA reads TGCTCCAGCAACCAATTCCCCCCCCAGGCGGACAATGAGCAGTTCTTC. Amino acid sequence: CSSNQFPPQADNEQFF.

For this clonotype: Germline is not matched at one junction end, which may reflect a read error. The chain recombines TRBV29-1 with TRBJ2-2; D may match TRBD1 or TRBD2 (5 bases each). This CDR3 spans 15 amino acids. CDR1 is SQVTM and CDR2 is ANQGSEA in the germline V gene. CDR3 in DNA: TGCAGAGTTGATTTAGGGTGGGGGATGACCGGGGAGCTGTTTTTT. Protein: CRVDLGWGMTGELFF.

A remark on this clonotype: The junction shows a germline mismatch at one end, possibly a read error. The rearrangement uses TRBV6-5 and TRBJ2-2; tentatively, D is TRBD2 (6 bases). The CDR3 is 14 residues long. Germline-derived CDR1 and CDR2 are MNHEY and SVGAGI. The DNA of the CDR3 is TGTGCCGGCAGCCCCGGCGGCGGAGGCGGGGCACTGTTTTTT. It codes for CAGSPGGGGGALFF.

The table lists this clonotype with a few counts. The chain has TRBV24-1 and TRBJ1-1; D gene ambiguous. CDR1 and CDR2 from the germline V gene are KGHDR and SFDVKD. CDR3 length equals 13 residues. V was cut by 10 bases and J by 8 bases, with 19 bases left in between. The CDR3: CATLNKAGTEAFF. CDR3 sequence (DNA): TGTGCCACACTCAACAAAGCGGGAACCGAAGCTTTCTTT.

This clonotype showed up just once. At one boundary the junction diverges from the germline segment, which might be a read error. This chain uses TRBV5-1 with TRBJ2-4; TRBD2 might be the D (5 bases). In germline, CDR1 is SGHRS, CDR2 YFSETQ. The CDR3 consists of 15 residues. CDR3 in amino acids: CASSARGIAKNVQYF. CDR3 DNA: TGCGCCAGCAGCGCGAGAGGGATAGCCAAAAACGTTCAGTACTTC.